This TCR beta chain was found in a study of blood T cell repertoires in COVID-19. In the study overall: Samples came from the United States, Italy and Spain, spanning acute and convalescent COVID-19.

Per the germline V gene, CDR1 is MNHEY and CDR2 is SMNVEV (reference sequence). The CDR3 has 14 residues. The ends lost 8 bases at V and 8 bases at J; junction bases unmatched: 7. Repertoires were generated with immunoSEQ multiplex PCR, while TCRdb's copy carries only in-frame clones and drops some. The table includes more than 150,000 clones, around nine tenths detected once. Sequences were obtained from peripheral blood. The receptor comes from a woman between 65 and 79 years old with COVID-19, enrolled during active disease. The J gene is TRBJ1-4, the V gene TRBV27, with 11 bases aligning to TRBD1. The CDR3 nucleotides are TGTGCCAGCCGGACAGGGGGCGGGTACGAAAAACTGTTTTTT. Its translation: CASRTGGGYEKLFF. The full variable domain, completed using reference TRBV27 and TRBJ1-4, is EAQVTQNPRYLITVTGKKLTVTCSQNMNHEYMSWYRQDPGLGLRQIYYSMNVEVTDKGDVPEGYKVSRKEKRNFPLILESPSPNQTSLYFCASRTGGGYEKLFFGSGTQLSVL.